Sequencing of this TCR beta chain was carried out in a study of blood T cell repertoires in COVID-19. Germline V gene data show CDR1 as MNHEY and CDR2 as SVGAGI. The CDR3 covers 12 residues. The V and J ends lost 4 bases and 5 bases respectively, with 8 bases between them. How the authors handled the data: Reference gene primer amplification yielded estimated nucleated cell counts. Profiling relied on immunoSEQ multiplex PCR, and the TCRdb table lists in-frame clones only, not all of them. That table is the source of V, J and clone size, and D and trimming were worked out from the DNA. The sample contains under 300,000 clones, over 65% of which appear only once.

The chain carries TRBV6-5 and TRBJ1-2; TRBD1 might be the D (5 bases). Source material: peripheral blood. This receptor was obtained from a woman older than 75 with acute or convalescent COVID-19. The CDR3 sequence is CASSSQGYGYTF. In DNA form, the CDR3 reads TGTGCCAGCAGTTCTCAGGGATATGGCTACACCTTC.